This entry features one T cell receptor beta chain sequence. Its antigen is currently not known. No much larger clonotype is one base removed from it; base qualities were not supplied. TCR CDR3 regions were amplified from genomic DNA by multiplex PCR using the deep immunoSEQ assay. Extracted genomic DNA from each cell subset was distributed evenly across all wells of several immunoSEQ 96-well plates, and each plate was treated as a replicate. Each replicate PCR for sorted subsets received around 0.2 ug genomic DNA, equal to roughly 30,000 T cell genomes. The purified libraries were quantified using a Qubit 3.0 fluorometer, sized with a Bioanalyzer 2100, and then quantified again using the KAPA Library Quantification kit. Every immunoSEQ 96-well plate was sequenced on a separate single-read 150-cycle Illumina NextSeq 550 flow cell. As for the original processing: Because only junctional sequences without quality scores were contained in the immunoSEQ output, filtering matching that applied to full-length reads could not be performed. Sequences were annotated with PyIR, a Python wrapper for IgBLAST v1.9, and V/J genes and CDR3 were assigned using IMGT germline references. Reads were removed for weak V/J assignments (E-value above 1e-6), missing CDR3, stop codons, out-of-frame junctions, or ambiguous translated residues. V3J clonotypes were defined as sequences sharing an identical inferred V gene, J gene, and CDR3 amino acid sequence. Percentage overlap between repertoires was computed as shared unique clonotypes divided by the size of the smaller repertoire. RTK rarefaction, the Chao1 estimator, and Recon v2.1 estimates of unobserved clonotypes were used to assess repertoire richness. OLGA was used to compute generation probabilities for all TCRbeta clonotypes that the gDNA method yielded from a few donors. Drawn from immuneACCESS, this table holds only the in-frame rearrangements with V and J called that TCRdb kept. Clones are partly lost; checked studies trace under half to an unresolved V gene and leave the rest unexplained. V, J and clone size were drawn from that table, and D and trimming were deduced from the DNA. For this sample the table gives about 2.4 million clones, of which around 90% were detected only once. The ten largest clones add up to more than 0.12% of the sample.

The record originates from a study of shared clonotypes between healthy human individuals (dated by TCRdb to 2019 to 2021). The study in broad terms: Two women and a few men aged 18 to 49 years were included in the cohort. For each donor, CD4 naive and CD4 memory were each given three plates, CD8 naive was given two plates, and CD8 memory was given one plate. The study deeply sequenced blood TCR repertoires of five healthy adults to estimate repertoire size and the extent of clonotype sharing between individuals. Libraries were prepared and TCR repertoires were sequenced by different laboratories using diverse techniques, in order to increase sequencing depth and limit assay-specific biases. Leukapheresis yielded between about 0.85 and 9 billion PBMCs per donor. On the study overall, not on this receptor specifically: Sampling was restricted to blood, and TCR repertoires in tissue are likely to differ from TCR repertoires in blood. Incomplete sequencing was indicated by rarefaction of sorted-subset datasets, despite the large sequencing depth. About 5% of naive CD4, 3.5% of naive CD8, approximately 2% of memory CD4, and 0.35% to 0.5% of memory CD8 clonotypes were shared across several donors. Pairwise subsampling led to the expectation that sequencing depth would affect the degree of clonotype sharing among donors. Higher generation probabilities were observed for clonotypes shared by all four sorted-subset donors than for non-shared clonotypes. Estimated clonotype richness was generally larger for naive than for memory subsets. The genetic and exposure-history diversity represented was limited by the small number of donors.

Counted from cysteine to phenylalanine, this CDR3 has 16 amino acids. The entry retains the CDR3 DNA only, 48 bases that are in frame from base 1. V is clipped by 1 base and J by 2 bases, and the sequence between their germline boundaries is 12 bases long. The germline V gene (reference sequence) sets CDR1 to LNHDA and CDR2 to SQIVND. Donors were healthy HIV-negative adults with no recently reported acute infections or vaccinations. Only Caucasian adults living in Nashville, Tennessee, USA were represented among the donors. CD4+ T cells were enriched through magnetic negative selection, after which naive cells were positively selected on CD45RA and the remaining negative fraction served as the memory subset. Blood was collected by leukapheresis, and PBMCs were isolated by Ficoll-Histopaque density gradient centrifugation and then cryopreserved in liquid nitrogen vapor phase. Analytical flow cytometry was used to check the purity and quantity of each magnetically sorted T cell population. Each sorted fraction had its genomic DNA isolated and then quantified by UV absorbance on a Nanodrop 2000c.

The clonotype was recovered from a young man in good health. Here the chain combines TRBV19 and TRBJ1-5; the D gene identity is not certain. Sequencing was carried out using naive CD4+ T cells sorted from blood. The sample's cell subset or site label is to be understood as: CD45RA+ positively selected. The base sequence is TGTGCCAGTAGTATAGGGCAGACGCTGGGCAATCAGCCCCAGCATTTT. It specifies CASSIGQTLGNQPQHF. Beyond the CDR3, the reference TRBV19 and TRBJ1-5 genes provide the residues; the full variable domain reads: DGGITQSPKYLFRKEGQNVTLSCEQNLNHDAMYWYRQDPGQGLRLIYYSQIVNDFQKGDIAEGYSVSREKKESFPLTVTSAQKNPTAFYLCASSIGQTLGNQPQHFGDGTRLSIL.